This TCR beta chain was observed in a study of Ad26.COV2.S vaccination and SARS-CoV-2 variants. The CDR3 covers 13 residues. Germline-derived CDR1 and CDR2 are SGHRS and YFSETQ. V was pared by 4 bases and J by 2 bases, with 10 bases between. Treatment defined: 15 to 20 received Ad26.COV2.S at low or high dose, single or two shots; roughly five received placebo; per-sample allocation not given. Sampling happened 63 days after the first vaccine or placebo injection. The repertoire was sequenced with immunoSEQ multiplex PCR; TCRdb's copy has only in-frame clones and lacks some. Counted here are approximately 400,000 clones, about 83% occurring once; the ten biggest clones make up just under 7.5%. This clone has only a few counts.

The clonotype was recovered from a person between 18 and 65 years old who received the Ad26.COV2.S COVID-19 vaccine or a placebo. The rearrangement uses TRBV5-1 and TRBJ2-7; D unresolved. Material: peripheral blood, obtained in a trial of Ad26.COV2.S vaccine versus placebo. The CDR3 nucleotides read TGCGCCAGCAGCGTGGACGGCGCCTACGAGCAGTACTTC. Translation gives CASSVDGAYEQYF.